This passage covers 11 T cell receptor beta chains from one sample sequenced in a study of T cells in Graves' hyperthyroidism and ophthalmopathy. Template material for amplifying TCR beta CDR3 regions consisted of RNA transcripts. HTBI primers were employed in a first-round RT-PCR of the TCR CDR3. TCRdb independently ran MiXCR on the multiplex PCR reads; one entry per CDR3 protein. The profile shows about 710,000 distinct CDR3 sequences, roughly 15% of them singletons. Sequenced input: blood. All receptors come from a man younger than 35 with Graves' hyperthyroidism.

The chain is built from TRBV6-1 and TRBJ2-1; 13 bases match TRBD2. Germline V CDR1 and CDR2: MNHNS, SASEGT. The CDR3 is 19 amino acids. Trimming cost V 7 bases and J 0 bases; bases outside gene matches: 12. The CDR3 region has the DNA TGTGCCAGCACCCCTTCGAGGACTAGCGGGAGCGGCTCCTACAATGAGCAGTTCTTC. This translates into CASTPSRTSGSGSYNEQFF.

CDR3 DNA sequence: TGTGCCAGTATCCAGGGCGGGGGGACCTACGAGCAGTACTTC. Protein sequence: CASIQGGGTYEQYF. The chain carries TRBV6-1 and TRBJ2-7; 8 bases align to TRBD2. The trim removed 9 bases at V and 2 bases at J, leaving 9 bases unmatched. Germline loops: CDR1 MNHNS, CDR2 SASEGT. This CDR3 comprises 14 residues.

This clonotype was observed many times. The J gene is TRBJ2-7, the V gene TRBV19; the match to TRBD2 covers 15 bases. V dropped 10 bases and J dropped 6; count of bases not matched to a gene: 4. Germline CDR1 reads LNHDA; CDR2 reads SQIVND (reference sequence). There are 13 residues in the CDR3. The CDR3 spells CAIPGLAGGEQYF. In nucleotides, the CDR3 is TGTGCCATTCCGGGACTAGCGGGAGGCGAGCAGTACTTC.

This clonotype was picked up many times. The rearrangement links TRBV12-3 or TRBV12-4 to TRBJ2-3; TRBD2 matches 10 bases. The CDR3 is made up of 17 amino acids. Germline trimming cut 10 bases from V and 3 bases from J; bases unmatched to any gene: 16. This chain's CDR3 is CAILPRAGGPRTDTQYF. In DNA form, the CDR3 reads TGTGCCATCCTCCCCCGAGCGGGAGGGCCCCGTACAGATACGCAGTATTTT.

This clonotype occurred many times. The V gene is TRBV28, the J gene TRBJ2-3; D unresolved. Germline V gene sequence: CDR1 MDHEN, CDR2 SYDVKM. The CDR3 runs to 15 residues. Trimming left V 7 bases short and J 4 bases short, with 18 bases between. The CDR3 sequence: CASKDSRTSSDTQYF. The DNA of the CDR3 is TGTGCCAGCAAGGATAGCCGAACTTCATCAGATACGCAGTATTTT.

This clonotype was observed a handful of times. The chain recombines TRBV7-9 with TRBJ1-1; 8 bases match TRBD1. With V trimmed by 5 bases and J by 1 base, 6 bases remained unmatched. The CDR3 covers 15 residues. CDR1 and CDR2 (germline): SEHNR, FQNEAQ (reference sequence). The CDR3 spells CASSEIQGGNTEAFF. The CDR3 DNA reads TGTGCCAGCAGCGAGATACAGGGGGGGAACACTGAAGCTTTCTTT.

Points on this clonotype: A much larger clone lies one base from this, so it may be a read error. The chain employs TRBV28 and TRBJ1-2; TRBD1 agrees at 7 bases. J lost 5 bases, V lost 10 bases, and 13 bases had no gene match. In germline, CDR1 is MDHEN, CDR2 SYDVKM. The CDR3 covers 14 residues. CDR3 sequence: CAIEDRRGKYGYTF. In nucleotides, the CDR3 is TGTGCCATCGAGGACAGGCGTGGCAAGTATGGCTACACCTTC.

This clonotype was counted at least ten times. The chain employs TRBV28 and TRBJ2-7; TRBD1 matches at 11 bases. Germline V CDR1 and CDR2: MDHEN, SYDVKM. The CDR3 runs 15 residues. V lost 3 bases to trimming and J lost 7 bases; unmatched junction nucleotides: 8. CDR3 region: CASSFYGQGAREQYF. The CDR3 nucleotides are TGTGCCAGCAGTTTTTACGGACAGGGGGCGCGAGAGCAGTACTTC.

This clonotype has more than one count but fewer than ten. This chain's CDR3 is CASSYDRVHEQYF. Written as DNA, the CDR3 is TGTGCCAGCAGTTATGACAGGGTCCACGAGCAGTACTTC. The rearrangement links TRBV6-5 to TRBJ2-7; 7 bases align to TRBD1. CDR3 length equals 13 residues. Germline loops: CDR1 MNHEY, CDR2 SVGAGI. Trimming took 3 bases from V and 5 from J; bases not matched to a gene: 4.

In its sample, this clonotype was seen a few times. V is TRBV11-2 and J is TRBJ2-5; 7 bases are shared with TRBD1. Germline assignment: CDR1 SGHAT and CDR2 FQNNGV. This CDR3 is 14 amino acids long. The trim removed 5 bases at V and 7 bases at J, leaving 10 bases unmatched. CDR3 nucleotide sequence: TGTGCCAGCAGCCACAACACAGGGGAAGGGACCCAGTACTTC. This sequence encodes CASSHNTGEGTQYF.

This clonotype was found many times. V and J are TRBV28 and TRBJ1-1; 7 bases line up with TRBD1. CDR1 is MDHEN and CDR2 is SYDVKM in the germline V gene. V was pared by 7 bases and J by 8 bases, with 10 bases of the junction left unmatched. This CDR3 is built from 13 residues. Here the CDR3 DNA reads TGTGCCAGCACTCTGGGACAGACTTTGGAAGCTTTCTTT. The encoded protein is CASTLGQTLEAFF.